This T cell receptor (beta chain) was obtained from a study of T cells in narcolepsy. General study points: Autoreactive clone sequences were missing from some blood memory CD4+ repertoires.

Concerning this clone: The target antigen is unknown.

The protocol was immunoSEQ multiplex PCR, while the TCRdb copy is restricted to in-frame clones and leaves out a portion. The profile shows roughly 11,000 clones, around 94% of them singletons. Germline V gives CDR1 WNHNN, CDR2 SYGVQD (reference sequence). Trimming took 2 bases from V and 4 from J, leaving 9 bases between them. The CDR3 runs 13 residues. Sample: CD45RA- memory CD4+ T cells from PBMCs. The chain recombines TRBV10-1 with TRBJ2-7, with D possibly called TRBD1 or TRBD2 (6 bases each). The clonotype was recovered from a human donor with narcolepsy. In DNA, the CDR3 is TGCGCCAGCAGTGAGATAGGGGGGTACGAGCAGTACTTC. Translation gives CASSEIGGYEQYF.